This T cell receptor (beta chain) originates from a study of blood T cell repertoires in COVID-19. Study information: Material from acute and convalescent COVID-19 was sourced from the United States, Italy and Spain.

Original handling: The authors estimated nucleated cell counts from reference gene primer amplification. The protocol was immunoSEQ multiplex PCR, while the TCRdb copy is restricted to in-frame clones and leaves out a portion. D and trimming come from the DNA, and the V and J calls and clone size come from that table. The sample lists fewer than 150,000 clones, roughly 80% seen once, with 5% to 7.5% in the top ten. V shed 4 bases and J 1 base; nucleotides not matched to a gene: 4. Per the germline V gene, CDR1 is MNHEY and CDR2 is SMNVEV (reference sequence). This CDR3 is 17 amino acids long. The chain joins TRBV27 to TRBJ1-6; 10 positions match TRBD1. Sequencing was carried out using peripheral blood. The clonotype was recovered from a man between 65 and 80 years old with acute or convalescent COVID-19. The CDR3 here is CASSSRTGGSYNSPLHF. CDR3 DNA: TGTGCCAGCAGTTCCCGGACAGGGGGTTCCTATAATTCACCCCTCCACTTT.